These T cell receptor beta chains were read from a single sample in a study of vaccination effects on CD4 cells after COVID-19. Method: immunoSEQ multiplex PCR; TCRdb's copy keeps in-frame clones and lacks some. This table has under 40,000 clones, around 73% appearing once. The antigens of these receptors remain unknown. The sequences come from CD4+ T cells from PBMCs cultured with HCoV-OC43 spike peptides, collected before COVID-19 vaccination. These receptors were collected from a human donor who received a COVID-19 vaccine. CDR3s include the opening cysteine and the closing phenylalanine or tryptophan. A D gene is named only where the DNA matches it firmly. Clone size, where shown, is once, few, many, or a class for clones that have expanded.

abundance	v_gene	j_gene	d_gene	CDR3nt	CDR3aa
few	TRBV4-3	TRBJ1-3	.	TGCGCCAGCAGCCAAGAAAGCTCTGGAAACACCATATATTTT	CASSQESSGNTIYF
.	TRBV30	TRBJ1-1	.	TGTGCCTGGAGCAGACAGACTAACACTGAAGCTTTCTTT	CAWSRQTNTEAFF
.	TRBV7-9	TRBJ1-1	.	TGTGCCAGCAGCTTATTGACCCCTGAAGCTTTCTTT	CASSLLTPEAFF
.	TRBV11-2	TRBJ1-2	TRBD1	TGTGCCAGCAGCGTCGGGACAGGGGATGGCTACACCTTC	CASSVGTGDGYTF
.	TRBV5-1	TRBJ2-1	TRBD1	TGCGCCAGCAGCTTAGTTGGACAGGGGGCGCTTAAATCCTACAATGAGCAGTTCTTC	CASSLVGQGALKSYNEQFF
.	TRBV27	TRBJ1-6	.	TGTGCCAGCACCGGGACGGCTTATAATTCACCCCTCCACTTT	CASTGTAYNSPLHF
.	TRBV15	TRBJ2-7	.	TGTGCCACCAGCAGAGATCGGTCTTTAAGTTCCCACTACGAGCAGTACTTC	CATSRDRSLSSHYEQYF
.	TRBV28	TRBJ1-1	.	TGTGCCAGCAGCCAAGAGCCCCGGGCTTTCTTT	CASSQEPRAFF
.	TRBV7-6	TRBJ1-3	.	TGTGCCAGCAGCTTAGGTTCGGCAGGGGCGCCGGGAAACACCATATATTTT	CASSLGSAGAPGNTIYF
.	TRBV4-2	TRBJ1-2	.	TGTGCCAGCAGCCAGCTTCCCGACAGGACCGTCTCGCATGGCTACACCTTC	CASSQLPDRTVSHGYTF
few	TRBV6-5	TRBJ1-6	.	TGTGCCAGCCGGCCGAGGGCCGATAATTCACCCCTCCACTTT	CASRPRADNSPLHF
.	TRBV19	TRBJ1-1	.	TGTGCCAGTAGTGGTAGGGCCATTGAAGCTTTCTTT	CASSGRAIEAFF
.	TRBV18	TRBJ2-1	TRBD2	TGTGCCAGCTCACCACCGAGGGCTAGCGGGGTTATCAATGAGCAGTTCTTC	CASSPPRASGVINEQFF
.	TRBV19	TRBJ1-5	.	TGTGCCAGTAGTATAGATTCGGGGGCAGTAAGCAATCAGCCCCAGCATTTT	CASSIDSGAVSNQPQHF